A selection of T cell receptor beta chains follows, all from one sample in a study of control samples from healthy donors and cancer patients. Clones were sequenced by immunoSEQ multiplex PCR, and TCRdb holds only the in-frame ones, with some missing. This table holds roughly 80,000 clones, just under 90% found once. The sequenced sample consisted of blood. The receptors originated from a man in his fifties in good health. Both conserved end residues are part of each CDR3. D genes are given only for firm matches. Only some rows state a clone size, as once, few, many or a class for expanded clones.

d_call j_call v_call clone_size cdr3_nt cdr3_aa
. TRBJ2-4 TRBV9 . TGTGCCAGCAGCCCCCGGGGACAACTAGCCAAAAACATTCAGTACTTC CASSPRGQLAKNIQYF
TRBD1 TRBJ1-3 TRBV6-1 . TGTGCCAGCAGTGGGGACAGGGTGTTTTCTGGAAACACCATATATTTT CASSGDRVFSGNTIYF
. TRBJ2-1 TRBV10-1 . TGCGCCAGCAGCGCTGGGTCTCACAATGAGCAGTTCTTC CASSAGSHNEQFF
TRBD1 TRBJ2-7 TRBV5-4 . TGTGCCAGCAGCTTGGCTGGAGGGACAGGGGAGGTTTCCTACGAGCAGTACTTC CASSLAGGTGEVSYEQYF
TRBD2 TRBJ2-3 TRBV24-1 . TGTGCCACCAGTGATCCGGGACTAGTAGATACGCAGTATTTT CATSDPGLVDTQYF
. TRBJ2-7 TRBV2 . TGTGCCAGCAGTGAAGGGGGGGGCCTGGGCTACGAGCAGTACTTC CASSEGGGLGYEQYF
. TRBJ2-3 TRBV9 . TGTGCCAGCAGCGTAGTCGGGGACCCGACAGATACGCAGTATTTT CASSVVGDPTDTQYF
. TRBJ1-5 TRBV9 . TGTGCCAGCAGCGTAGAAGGCGGGGATAATCAGCCCCAGCATTTT CASSVEGGDNQPQHF
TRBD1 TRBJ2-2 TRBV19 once TGTGCCAGTAGTACGGACAGGGTCACCGGGGAGCTGTTTTTT CASSTDRVTGELFF
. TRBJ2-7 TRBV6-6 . TGTGCCAGCAGTACCCGCAGGGGTCCTTCCTACGAGCAGTACTTC CASSTRRGPSYEQYF
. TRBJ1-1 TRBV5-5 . TGTGCCAGCAGCTTGGCCCAAATGGGCCACACTGAAGCTTTCTTT CASSLAQMGHTEAFF
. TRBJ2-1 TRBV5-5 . TGTGCCAGCAGCTTGAGTGGGGCAAACAATGAGCAGTTCTTC CASSLSGANNEQFF